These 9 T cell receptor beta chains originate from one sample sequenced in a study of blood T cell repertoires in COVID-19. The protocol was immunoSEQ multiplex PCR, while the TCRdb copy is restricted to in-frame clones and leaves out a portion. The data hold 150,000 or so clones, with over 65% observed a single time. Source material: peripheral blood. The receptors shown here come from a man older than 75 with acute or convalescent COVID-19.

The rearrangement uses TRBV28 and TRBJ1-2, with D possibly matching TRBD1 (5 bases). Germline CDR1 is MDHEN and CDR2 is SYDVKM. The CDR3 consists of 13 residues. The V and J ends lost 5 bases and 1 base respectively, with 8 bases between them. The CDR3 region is CASSVQVNYGYTF. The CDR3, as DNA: TGTGCCAGCAGTGTACAGGTTAACTATGGCTACACCTTC.

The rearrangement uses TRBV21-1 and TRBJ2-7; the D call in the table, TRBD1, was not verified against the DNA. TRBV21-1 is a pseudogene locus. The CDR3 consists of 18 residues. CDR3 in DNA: TGTGCCAGCAGCAAAGCCAGGCGCCTTTGGGACAGGGGGCTAGAGCAGTACTTC. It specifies CASSKARRLWDRGLEQYF.

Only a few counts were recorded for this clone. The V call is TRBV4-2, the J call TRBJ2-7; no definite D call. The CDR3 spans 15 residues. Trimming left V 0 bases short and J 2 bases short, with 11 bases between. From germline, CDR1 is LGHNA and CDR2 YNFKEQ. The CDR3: CASSQEWPLPYEQYF. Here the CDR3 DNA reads TGTGCCAGCAGCCAAGAGTGGCCCCTTCCCTACGAGCAGTACTTC.

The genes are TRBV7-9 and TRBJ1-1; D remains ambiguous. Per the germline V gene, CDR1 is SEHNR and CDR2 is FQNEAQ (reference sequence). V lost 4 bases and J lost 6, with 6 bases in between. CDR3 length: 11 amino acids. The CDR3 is CASSSRAEAFF. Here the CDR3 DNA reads TGTGCCAGCAGCTCACGGGCTGAAGCTTTCTTT.

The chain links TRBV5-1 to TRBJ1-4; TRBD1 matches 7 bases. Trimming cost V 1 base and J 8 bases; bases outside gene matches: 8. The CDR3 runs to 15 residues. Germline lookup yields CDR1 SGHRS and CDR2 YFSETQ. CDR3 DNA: TGCGCCAGCAGCTTGACCGGGACAGCGAGAGAAAAACTGTTTTTT. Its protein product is CASSLTGTAREKLFF.

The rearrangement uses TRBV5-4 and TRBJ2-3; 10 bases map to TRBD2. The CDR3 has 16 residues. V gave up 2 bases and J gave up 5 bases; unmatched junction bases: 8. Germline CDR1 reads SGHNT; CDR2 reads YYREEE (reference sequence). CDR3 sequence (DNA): TGTGCCAGCAGCTTACGACTAGCGGGTATGGGAGATACGCAGTATTTT. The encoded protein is CASSLRLAGMGDTQYF.

The CDR3 coding sequence is TGTGCCAGCAGAAGAGGACAGGGGGCGTCACCCCTCCACTTT. Its translation is CASRRGQGASPLHF. V is TRBV7-2 and J is TRBJ1-6; TRBD1 agrees at 11 bases. Germline V CDR1 and CDR2: SGHTA, FQGNSA. With 6 bases clipped from V and 10 bases from J, the junction kept 5 bases outside the gene matches. The CDR3 is made up of 14 amino acids.

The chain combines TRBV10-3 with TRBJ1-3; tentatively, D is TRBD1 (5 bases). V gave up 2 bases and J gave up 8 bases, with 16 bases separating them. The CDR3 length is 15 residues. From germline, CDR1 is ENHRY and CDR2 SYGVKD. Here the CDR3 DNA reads TGTGCCATCAGTGAGCCCGTGGGGGGACGGGACACCATATATTTT. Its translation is CAISEPVGGRDTIYF.

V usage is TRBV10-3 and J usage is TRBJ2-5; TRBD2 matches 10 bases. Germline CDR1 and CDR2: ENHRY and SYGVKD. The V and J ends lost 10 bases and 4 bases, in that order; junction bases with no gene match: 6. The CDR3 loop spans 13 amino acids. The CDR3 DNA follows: TGTGCCACAGAGCGGGGGGGCCGAGAGACCCAGTACTTC. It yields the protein CATERGGRETQYF.